This note documents a single T cell receptor beta chain sequence. Its antigen is not yet known. No per-base quality is available; no much larger clone lies one base away. This sample stems from a study of Graves' ophthalmopathy and Graves' hyperthyroidism (dated by TCRdb to 2016 to 2019). Describing the broader study: Hyperthyroidism was considered stable if no progression to ophthalmopathy occurred within 18 months of follow-up. In total, some 140 blood samples were TCR-sequenced: 43 ophthalmopathy, 75 hyperthyroidism and about 17 hyperthyroidism-to-ophthalmopathy patients. To explore V-J signatures that distinguish ophthalmopathy from hyperthyroidism, a discovery set of 100 patients was enrolled, made up of around 44 with ophthalmopathy and some 56 with stable hyperthyroidism. The independent validation cohort included about 19 hyperthyroidism patients plus 17 patients who later progressed from hyperthyroidism to ophthalmopathy. To tell Graves' ophthalmopathy apart from Graves' hyperthyroidism, and to predict which patients would progress to ophthalmopathy, the study relied on TCR beta repertoire signatures. After sampling, hyperthyroidism patients received methimazole starting at 30 mg daily, and ophthalmopathy patients received high-dose intravenous methylprednisolone. In more than five hyperthyroidism patients, T-cell repertoires of thyroid tissue and blood were compared.

Overall study results and their limits: In cross-validation, the 13-signature model distinguished ophthalmopathy from stable hyperthyroidism with 85% to 90% sensitivity and roughly 81% specificity, and in the test set the corresponding values were about 80% and 75%. In validation, the model predicted ophthalmopathy progression with about 70% sensitivity and 72.22% specificity; eleven to twelve predicted patients were CT-confirmed with GO in a median of 6.5 months. No statistical method was used to predetermine the sample size, and group allocation was not hidden from the investigators. Among expanded thyroid clonotypes with frequency above 0.001, most also showed up in blood, which suggests that blood repertoires may reflect the thyroid immune response.

For repertoire sequencing, the TCR beta CDR3 regions were amplified from RNA transcripts. HTBI primers and the Qiagen OneStep RT-PCR kit were used in a first-round RT-PCR, which was followed by a second-round multiplex PCR, size selection and purification. Libraries were sequenced on an Illumina HiSeq2000 using paired-end 100 bp reads. The paper's data handling went like this. SOAPnuke was used to process the reads, removing any read that contained adapters or uncalled bases, had a mean Phred below 15, or lacked an exact match to the constant primer or identifier. High-quality paired reads were merged with COPE v1.2.5. Unique nucleotide sequences were defined as clonotypes and aligned to IMGT TRB V, D and J references using MiTCR v1.1. Analysis was restricted to V-J combinations with a frequency above 0.0001, which covered about 99% of repertoires. For each V-J combination, a TCR clonal expansion and chaos score was defined as the ratio of F50 clonal expansion to chaos observed in the TCRdist matrix. Welch's t-statistics and random forest were used to reduce the features to about twelve V-J combinations, which were then used as input to a naive Bayes classifier. The similarity between thyroid and blood repertoires was quantified using the Morisita-Horn index. TCRdb trimmed public reads at Q25 via fastp, called clones via MiXCR and kept in-frame beta chains. Rows merge per CDR3 protein into single entries with the most common DNA and genes. The V and J calls were determined by TCRdb, not by the authors. This sample has over a million distinct CDR3 sequences in its table, and about two fifths of those were observed once. In total, the top ten clones hold around 10% of the sample.

Hyperthyroidism patients were newly diagnosed, with disease duration under 2 months, and aged 18 to 65 years. Patients with other autoimmune diseases, uncontrolled infections, pregnancy or lactation were excluded. Diagnosis relied on clinical symptoms, serum thyroxine, TRAb, thyroid ultrasound and orbital computed tomography. Total RNA was extracted using Trizol reagent, and RNA quality was checked on an Agilent 2100 Bioanalyzer. The sequenced sample consisted of peripheral blood or thyroid tissue (not recorded which). The sequence was obtained from an adult man with Graves' hyperthyroidism.

The bases read TGCAGTGCCGCCCGGATGGGCCGCCCGGGTGAAAAACTGTTTTTT. This codes for CSAARMGRPGEKLFF. The chain joins TRBV20-1 to TRBJ1-4; the D gene cannot be named for sure. The CDR3 has 15 amino acids, counting the end cysteine and phenylalanine. This entry keeps only the CDR3 DNA: 45 bases, framed from base 1. Based on the germline V gene (reference sequence), the CDR1 and CDR2 sequences are DFQATT and SNEGSKA. V sheds 6 bases and J sheds 7 bases, leaving 21 bases between their ends.